What follows describes a single T cell receptor beta chain. Its antigen remains unidentified. This specimen comes from a study of T cell clones after liver transplantation. Across the study: Post-transplant blood was tracked for graft-donor-reactive T cell clones identified in a pre-transplant mixed lymphocyte reaction. Third-party-reactive TCRbeta sequences from pre-transplant mixed lymphocyte reactions served as antigen-independent comparators.

Study-wide points: Rather than being deleted, graft donor-reactive T cells may have moved into the graft. A larger donor-reactive than third-party decline suggested partial antigen-specific deletion.

Sequenced by immunoSEQ multiplex PCR; TCRdb stores in-frame clones only, minus some. The table shows 60,000 or so clones, with 71% occurring only once. In germline, CDR1 is MRHNA, CDR2 SNTAGT. The CDR3 loop spans 16 amino acids. The V gene end was trimmed by 5 bases and the J gene end by 0 bases; junction bases not matched to a gene: 8. V gene TRBV6-4 combines with J gene TRBJ1-1; 8 positions agree with TRBD1. This TCR derives from a human donor who received a liver transplant. The sequences come from CD4+ T cells from blood, collected before liver transplant. As DNA, the CDR3 is TGTGCCAGCAGTCCCGGGACAGGTATAATGAACACTGAAGCTTTCTTT. This translates into CASSPGTGIMNTEAFF.